This T cell receptor (beta chain) was identified in a study of response to subunit inactivated influenza vaccine. The sample holds many counts of this clonotype. The CDR3 is 11 amino acids. The germline V gene encodes CDR1 SEHNR and CDR2 FQNEAQ (reference sequence). With 1 base removed from V and 3 bases from J, the gap between germline ends came to 1 base. MiXCR, applied by TCRdb to the RT-PCR reads, yields one record per CDR3 protein. The sample carries fewer than 250,000 distinct CDR3 sequences, around an eighth recorded once. This sequence joins TRBV7-9 and TRBJ2-7; D is uncertain. The sample was CD8+ T cells sorted from PBMCs, taken about 5 days after vaccination. The TCR was taken from a man between 50 and 59 years old who received an inactivated influenza vaccine. CDR3 residues: CASSLDYEQYF. The CDR3 nucleotides are TGTGCCAGCAGCTTAGACTACGAGCAGTACTTC. Filled out from reference TRBV7-9 and TRBJ2-7, the complete variable domain reads DTGVSQNPRHKITKRGQNVTFRCDPISEHNRLYWYRQTLGQGPEFLTYFQNEAQLEKSRLLSDRFSAERPKGSFSTLEIQRTEQGDSAMYLCASSLDYEQYFGPGTRLTVT.